The clone carrying this TCR beta chain was observed a single time. The target antigen is unknown. This sample was taken from a study of T cell responses to AZD1222 COVID-19 vaccine. Study results and caveats: White British donors predominated, females outnumbered males, and clonal diversity was possibly underestimated. It was only a handful of AZD1222 recipients who were seropositive at baseline. Regions left unmutated in variants are reportedly the target of nearly half of spike-specific TCRs. A rise in Spike-specific TCR breadth and depth followed two AZD1222 doses.

The CDR3 is made up of 13 amino acids. Germline V gives CDR1 WNHNN, CDR2 SYGVQD (reference sequence). The V and J ends lost 6 bases and 2 bases respectively, with 11 bases between them. Clones were read by immunoSEQ multiplex PCR, and TCRdb kept only the in-frame ones, dropping some. The sample holds some 93,000 clones, roughly 88% seen once. The specimen comprised peripheral blood, sampled 28 days after the second AZD1222 dose. The J gene is TRBJ2-7, the V gene TRBV10-1; D gene ambiguous. The receptor comes from an adult who received the AZD1222 COVID-19 vaccine. CDR3 DNA: TGCGCCAGCAGAGAATCTAGGCCCTACGAGCAGTACTTC. It yields the protein CASRESRPYEQYF.